This T cell receptor beta chain was observed in a study of vaccination and CD4 T cells after COVID-19. The CDR3 is made up of 13 amino acids. The V gene lost 1 base and the J gene lost 5 bases, with 7 bases spanning the gap. Germline loops: CDR1 SGHTA, CDR2 FQGTGA. Treatment given: roughly nine-day PBMC culture with coronavirus spike peptide pools or control peptides (ViraFEST assay). Oncomine TCR Beta short-read sequencing was applied to DNA from cultured CD4+ T cells. MiXCR, run by TCRdb on the PCR reads, gives a single entry per CDR3 protein. The sample shows some 7,000 distinct CDR3 sequences, over 20% of them seen only once. This clonotype has more than one count but fewer than ten. Its antigen is undetermined.

The V call is TRBV7-3, the J call TRBJ2-3; D is uncertain. The TCR comes from a human donor who had recovered from COVID-19. The input for sequencing was CD4+ T cells from blood, cultured in vitro, taken after SARS-CoV-2 vaccination. The CDR3 region is CASSLIVGDTQYF. CDR3 nucleotide sequence: TGTGCCAGCAGCTTAATAGTAGGAGATACGCAGTATTTT.